The next 5 T cell receptor beta chains were all read from a single sample in a study of early T cells in non-severe SARS-CoV-2 infection. TCRdb used MiXCR to reprocess the 5' RACE reads, holding one entry per CDR3 protein. Among under 60,000 distinct CDR3 sequences, roughly 5.3% were seen once, and the ten largest hold around 4.4%. Material: whole blood. These receptors originate from an adult who was a healthcare worker with PCR-confirmed SARS-CoV-2 infection or an uninfected control (not recorded which).

The J gene is TRBJ2-1, the V gene TRBV20-1; D ambiguous. This CDR3 has 15 amino acids. Trimming cost V 2 bases and J 3 bases, with 14 bases left between them. In germline, CDR1 is DFQATT, CDR2 SNEGSKA (reference sequence). The CDR3 nucleotides are TGCAGTGCTAGATTCCACCACGCGGTCTACAATGAGCAGTTCTTC. Residues: CSARFHHAVYNEQFF.

V gene TRBV3-1 combines with J gene TRBJ2-3; the D call may be TRBD1 or TRBD2 (5 bases each). V dropped 3 bases and J dropped 0 bases, with 7 bases sitting between them. The germline gives CDR1 LGHDT, CDR2 YNNKEL (reference sequence). The CDR3 is made up of 14 amino acids. This CDR3 is CASSQGRSTDTQYF. In nucleotides, the CDR3 is TGTGCCAGCAGCCAGGGACGGAGCACAGATACGCAGTATTTT.

This clonotype was seen only a few times. The gene calls are TRBV7-9 and TRBJ2-7; 11 bases agree with TRBD2. Germline V lookup: CDR1 SEHNR, CDR2 FQNEAQ (reference sequence). The CDR3 is 15 residues long. J gave up 4 bases and V 5 bases, and 7 bases lay outside the gene matches. In DNA, the CDR3 is TGTGCCAGCAGCCTAACCGGGACTAGCGGATACGAGCAGTACTTC. Translating it yields CASSLTGTSGYEQYF.

This clonotype was seen many times. This rearrangement joins TRBV28 to TRBJ2-3, with TRBD2 matching over 12 bases. The junction had 13 bases not matched to a gene; V was cut back by 0 bases and J by 0 bases. The CDR3 has 21 residues. Germline V lookup: CDR1 MDHEN, CDR2 SYDVKM. Here the CDR3 reads CASSLWDTKTSGGPSTDTQYF. CDR3 sequence (DNA): TGTGCCAGCAGTTTATGGGACACTAAGACTAGCGGGGGACCTAGCACAGATACGCAGTATTTT.

This clonotype occurred many times. The genes are TRBV29-1 and TRBJ2-1, with a possible D match to TRBD1 (7 bases). Trimming removed 6 bases from V and 0 bases from J, with 15 bases in between. The germline gives CDR1 SQVTM, CDR2 ANQGSEA. The CDR3 runs 15 residues. CDR3 in DNA: TGCAGCGTCCCCAGGGGGGCGAGCTCCTACAATGAGCAGTTCTTC. This gives the protein CSVPRGASSYNEQFF.